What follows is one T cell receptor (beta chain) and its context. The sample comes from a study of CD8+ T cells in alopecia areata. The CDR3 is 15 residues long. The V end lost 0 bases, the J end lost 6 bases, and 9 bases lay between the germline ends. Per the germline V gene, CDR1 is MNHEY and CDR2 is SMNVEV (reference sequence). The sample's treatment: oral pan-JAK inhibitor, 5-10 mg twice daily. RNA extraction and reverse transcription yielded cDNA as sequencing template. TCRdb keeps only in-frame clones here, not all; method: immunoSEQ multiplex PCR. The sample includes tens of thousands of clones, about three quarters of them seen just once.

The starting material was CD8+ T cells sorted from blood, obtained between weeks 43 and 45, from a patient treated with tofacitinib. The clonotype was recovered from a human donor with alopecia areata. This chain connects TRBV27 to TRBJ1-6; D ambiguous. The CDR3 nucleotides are TGTGCCAGCAGTTTATCGCCGGGCCTTAATTCACCCCTCCACTTT. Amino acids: CASSLSPGLNSPLHF.